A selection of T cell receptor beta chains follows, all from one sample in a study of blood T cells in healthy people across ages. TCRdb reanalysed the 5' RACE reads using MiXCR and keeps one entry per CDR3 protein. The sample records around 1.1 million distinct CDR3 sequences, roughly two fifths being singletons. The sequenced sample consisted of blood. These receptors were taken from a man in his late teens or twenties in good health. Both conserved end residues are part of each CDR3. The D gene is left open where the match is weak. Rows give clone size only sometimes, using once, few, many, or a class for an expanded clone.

CDR3: CASRPILTGTATEAFF
DNA: TGTGCCAGCAGACCAATCCTGACAGGGACGGCGACTGAAGCTTTCTTT
V: TRBV6-5
D: TRBD1
J: TRBJ1-1
size: -

CDR3: CASSLDPSGPQHF
DNA: TGCGCCAGCAGCTTGGATCCGAGTGGACCCCAGCATTTT
V: TRBV5-1
D: -
J: TRBJ1-5
size: -

CDR3: CASSLTDEPDSFSHTQYF
DNA: TGTGCCAGCAGCTTAACGGACGAACCCGACTCCTTCTCGCATACGCAGTATTTT
V: TRBV7-3
D: -
J: TRBJ2-3
size: few

CDR3: CASSQRDSTDTQYF
DNA: TGTGCCAGCAGCCAACGGGACTCCACAGATACGCAGTATTTT
V: TRBV2
D: -
J: TRBJ2-3
size: few

CDR3: CASSLDRGATYEQYF
DNA: TGTGCCAGCAGTTTAGACAGGGGGGCTACCTACGAGCAGTACTTC
V: TRBV27
D: TRBD1
J: TRBJ2-7
size: -

CDR3: CASKTGIGQPQHF
DNA: TGTGCCAGCAAAACAGGCATTGGGCAGCCCCAGCATTTT
V: TRBV2
D: -
J: TRBJ1-5
size: -

CDR3: CAISESKGPDGYTF
DNA: TGTGCCATCAGTGAGTCGAAGGGGCCAGATGGCTACACCTTC
V: TRBV10-3
D: -
J: TRBJ1-2
size: -

CDR3: CASSYGQGAHNEQFF
DNA: TGTGCCAGCAGTTACGGGCAGGGGGCCCACAATGAGCAGTTCTTC
V: TRBV6-5
D: TRBD1
J: TRBJ2-1
size: few

CDR3: CASSQDRFGTYEQYF
DNA: TGTGCCAGCAGCCAAGATCGGTTCGGGACCTACGAGCAGTACTTC
V: TRBV3-1
D: -
J: TRBJ2-7
size: few

CDR3: CASSSAGTYGYTF
DNA: TGCGCCAGCAGCTCAGCAGGGACCTATGGCTACACCTTC
V: TRBV5-1
D: -
J: TRBJ1-2
size: few

CDR3: CASSLRTEINSPLHF
DNA: TGTGCCAGCAGCTTGCGGACAGAAATAAATTCACCCCTCCACTTT
V: TRBV7-8
D: -
J: TRBJ1-6
size: few

CDR3: CASTMTRVHTEAFF
DNA: TGTGCCAGCACAATGACCAGGGTTCACACTGAAGCTTTCTTT
V: TRBV7-2
D: -
J: TRBJ1-1
size: few

CDR3: CSAYTGAEGNIQYF
DNA: TGCAGTGCTTACACAGGGGCGGAGGGGAACATTCAGTACTTC
V: TRBV20-1
D: -
J: TRBJ2-4
size: few

CDR3: CASSVSSGDTDTQYF
DNA: TGTGCCAGCAGCGTCTCTTCTGGGGACACAGATACGCAGTATTTT
V: TRBV9
D: -
J: TRBJ2-3
size: -

CDR3: CASSQMGLAVQETQYF
DNA: TGCGCCAGCAGCCAAATGGGACTAGCTGTCCAAGAGACCCAGTACTTC
V: TRBV4-3
D: TRBD2
J: TRBJ2-5
size: -

CDR3: CSVGGPGGEKLFF
DNA: TGCAGCGTTGGTGGTCCAGGGGGCGAAAAACTGTTTTTT
V: TRBV29-1
D: TRBD1
J: TRBJ1-4
size: -

CDR3: CAISERGGPNEKLFF
DNA: TGTGCCATCAGTGAGCGGGGGGGTCCTAATGAAAAACTGTTTTTT
V: TRBV10-3
D: -
J: TRBJ1-4
size: -

CDR3: CASSPPPDRDIYGYTF
DNA: TGTGCCAGCAGTCCACCCCCCGACAGGGACATCTATGGCTACACCTTC
V: TRBV6-6
D: TRBD1
J: TRBJ1-2
size: -

CDR3: CASLDQGDYGYTF
DNA: TGTGCCAGTCTTGACCAGGGGGACTATGGCTACACCTTC
V: TRBV6-1
D: TRBD1
J: TRBJ1-2
size: -

CDR3: CASSPTPSRSNYGYTF
DNA: TGCGCCAGCAGTCCCACCCCCTCTAGGAGCAACTATGGCTACACCTTC
V: TRBV5-1
D: -
J: TRBJ1-2
size: few

CDR3: CASSAAEPNTEAFF
DNA: TGTGCCAGCAGTGCTGCCGAACCTAACACTGAAGCTTTCTTT
V: TRBV6-2/TRBV6-3
D: -
J: TRBJ1-1
size: few

CDR3: CASSQGWQGTEAFF
DNA: TGCGCCAGCAGCCAGGGGTGGCAGGGAACTGAAGCTTTCTTT
V: TRBV4-3
D: -
J: TRBJ1-1
size: -

CDR3: CASFRDRGSNEQFF
DNA: TGTGCCAGCTTCCGGGACAGGGGAAGCAATGAGCAGTTCTTC
V: TRBV6-1
D: TRBD1
J: TRBJ2-1
size: few

CDR3: CASSWGQSRSYNEQFF
DNA: TGCGCCAGCAGCTGGGGACAGTCACGCTCCTACAATGAGCAGTTCTTC
V: TRBV5-1
D: TRBD1
J: TRBJ2-1
size: few

CDR3: CASSITTHNEQYF
DNA: TGTGCCAGTAGTATAACGACCCATAACGAGCAGTACTTC
V: TRBV19
D: -
J: TRBJ2-7
size: few

CDR3: CASSWGGGQGNIQYF
DNA: TGTGCCAGCAGCTGGGGAGGGGGCCAAGGAAACATTCAGTACTTC
V: TRBV7-2
D: -
J: TRBJ2-4
size: -